This is a list of T cell receptor beta chains from one sample in a study of blood T cell repertoires in COVID-19. Only in-frame clones appear in the TCRdb table, and some are missing; sequencing was by immunoSEQ multiplex PCR. Here the sample spans about 44,000 clones, about 70% being singletons. Material for sequencing was peripheral blood. The receptors were sampled from a man of 80 years or more with acute or convalescent COVID-19. Each CDR3 is given with its conserved first and last residue. The order of the fields is J gene, V gene, clone size, CDR3 protein. Clone size is given for some rows only: seen once, a few or many times, or a class if the clone is expanded.

TRBJ1-2	TRBV2	-	CASSDPGPGYTF
TRBJ1-1	TRBV2	-	CASSEGARAFF
TRBJ1-1	TRBV30	-	CAWAGTVNTEAFF
TRBJ2-5	TRBV2	few	CASSDLSGDSETQYF
TRBJ2-4	TRBV28	-	CASSLSTALAKNIQYF
TRBJ1-5	TRBV2	few	CASSMQGRNQPQHF
TRBJ1-1	TRBV7-9	-	CASSHNSGTEAFF
TRBJ2-3	TRBV6-5	-	CASRPSGVRTDTQYF
TRBJ2-5	TRBV27	-	CASSADRGQQETQYF
TRBJ1-2	TRBV2	-	CASSALANYGYTF
TRBJ2-3	TRBV27	-	CASRGLAGTDTQYF
TRBJ2-1	TRBV20-1	-	CSARGDEQFF
TRBJ2-1	TRBV19	-	CASSSLEAGLNNEQFF
TRBJ2-5	TRBV7-2	-	CASSLLGGTSGQETQYF
TRBJ1-5	TRBV20-1	-	CSASRGNQPQHF
TRBJ2-7	TRBV3-1/TRBV3-2	-	CASSQNAPGVEQYF
TRBJ1-1	TRBV6-6	-	CASSYVSAEAFF
TRBJ2-1	TRBV4-3	-	CASSQGTSGSYNEQFF
TRBJ2-2	TRBV18	few	CASSRGNTGELFF
TRBJ1-2	TRBV28	-	CASSLRYGYTF
TRBJ1-1	TRBV19	-	CASTDTGGNTEAFF
TRBJ2-1	TRBV18	-	CASSPMGPQGEQFF
TRBJ2-7	TRBV18	-	CASSDRPGGQYEQYF
TRBJ2-3	TRBV5-6	-	CASSHVAGGAPDTQYF
TRBJ1-2	TRBV5-6	few	CASSRRPGTGNYGYTF
TRBJ1-2	TRBV28	-	CASSTTGYGYTF
TRBJ1-2	TRBV20-1	-	CSARGWTGYDGYTF
TRBJ2-3	TRBV19	-	CAKKTGGEEDTQYF